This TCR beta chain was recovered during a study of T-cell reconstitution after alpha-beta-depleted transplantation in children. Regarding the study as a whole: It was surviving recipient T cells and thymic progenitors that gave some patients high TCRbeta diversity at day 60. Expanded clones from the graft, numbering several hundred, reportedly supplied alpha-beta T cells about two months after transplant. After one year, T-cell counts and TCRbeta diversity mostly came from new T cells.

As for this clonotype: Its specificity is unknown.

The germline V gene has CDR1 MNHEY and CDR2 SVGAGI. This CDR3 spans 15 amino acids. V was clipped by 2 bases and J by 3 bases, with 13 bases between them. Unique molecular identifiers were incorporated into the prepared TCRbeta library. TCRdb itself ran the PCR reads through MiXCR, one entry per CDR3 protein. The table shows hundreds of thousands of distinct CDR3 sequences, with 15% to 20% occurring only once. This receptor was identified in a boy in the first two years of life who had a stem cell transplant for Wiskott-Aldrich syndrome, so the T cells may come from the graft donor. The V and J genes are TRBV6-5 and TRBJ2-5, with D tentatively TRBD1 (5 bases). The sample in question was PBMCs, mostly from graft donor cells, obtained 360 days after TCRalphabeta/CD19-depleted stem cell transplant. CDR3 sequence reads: CASSYGVAGKETQYF. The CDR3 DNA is TGTGCCAGCAGTTACGGCGTTGCAGGGAAAGAGACCCAGTACTTC.